These 9 T cell receptor beta chains share one sample of origin, sequenced in a study of blood T cell repertoires in COVID-19. Profiled with immunoSEQ multiplex PCR; TCRdb holds only in-frame clones, not every one. The repertoire holds more than 200,000 clones, around nine tenths seen once, with 1.5% to 2% in the top ten. The specimen was PBMCs or T cells enriched from blood (not recorded which). These receptors all come from a woman younger than 30 who had recovered from COVID-19.

The rearrangement joins TRBV18 to TRBJ2-2, with TRBD2 matching over 12 bases. Per the germline V gene, CDR1 is KGHSH and CDR2 is LQKENI. Trimming at V came to 5 bases and at J to 5 bases, leaving 12 bases not matched to a gene. CDR3 length: 18 amino acids. CDR3 coding DNA: TGTGCCAGCTCAAAGCGACTAGCGGGAGAGATCCAAACCGGGGAGCTGTTTTTT. Protein: CASSKRLAGEIQTGELFF.

V usage is TRBV19 and J usage is TRBJ2-7, with 7 bases identical to TRBD1. The V gene's germline CDR1 is LNHDA and CDR2 SQIVND (reference sequence). V was pared by 4 bases and J by 5 bases, with 5 bases of the junction left unmatched. CDR3 length: 13 amino acids. CDR3 sequence: CASSKTGPHEQYF. The CDR3 DNA reads TGTGCCAGTAGTAAGACAGGGCCCCACGAGCAGTACTTC.

V and J are TRBV18 and TRBJ2-7; D ambiguous. The germline V gene encodes CDR1 KGHSH and CDR2 LQKENI. Deletions cut 4 bases from V and 2 bases from J, with 9 bases between. CDR3 size: 13 residues. The CDR3 loop reads CASSQAETYEQYF. CDR3 nucleotides: TGTGCCAGCTCACAGGCGGAAACCTACGAGCAGTACTTC.

This clone was recorded once. V and J are TRBV25-1 and TRBJ1-4; weak D call: TRBD1 (5 bases). V was pared by 3 bases and J by 5 bases, with 13 bases between. Germline CDR1 and CDR2: MGHDK and SYGVNS. This CDR3 has 15 amino acids. CDR3 in amino acids: CASSDPTRGNEKLFF. The DNA for the CDR3 is TGTGCCAGCAGTGACCCTACACGGGGGAATGAAAAACTGTTTTTT.

The chain is built from TRBV3-1 (or the pseudogene TRBV3-2) and TRBJ1-2, with D possibly being TRBD1 (6 bases). The ends were cut back, 3 bases at V and 4 bases at J, with 12 bases in the middle. CDR3 length equals 14 residues. The germline V gene encodes CDR1 LGHDT and CDR2 YNNKEL (reference sequence). This chain's CDR3 is CASSHLDRIYGYTF. The DNA for the CDR3 is TGTGCCAGCAGCCACCTAGACAGGATCTATGGCTACACCTTC.

This sequence joins TRBV2 and TRBJ1-5; possible D gene TRBD1, 5 bases. Germline lookup yields CDR1 SNHLY and CDR2 FYNNEI. The V gene lost 6 bases and the J gene lost 1 base, with 13 bases spanning the gap. The length of the CDR3 is 15 residues. The DNA for the CDR3 is TGTGCCAGCAGCGACCATAGGGGAAGCAATCAGCCCCAGCATTTT. Translating it yields CASSDHRGSNQPQHF.

The chain links TRBV7-9 to TRBJ1-1, with D uncertain. This CDR3 spans 15 amino acids. V lost 6 bases to trimming and J lost 4 bases, with 18 bases between them. Germline V gives CDR1 SEHNR, CDR2 FQNEAQ (reference sequence). This CDR3 is CASSSSNKGGTEAFF. The CDR3 coding sequence is TGTGCCAGCAGTAGCAGCAATAAAGGAGGCACTGAAGCTTTCTTT.

This sequence joins TRBV19 and TRBJ1-1, with 7 bases identical to TRBD1. Germline assignment: CDR1 LNHDA and CDR2 SQIVND (reference sequence). V shed 6 bases, J shed 5 bases, and the junction held 9 bases outside the gene matches. This CDR3 is built from 14 residues. The CDR3 spells CASRGRGIETEAFF. The CDR3 nucleotides are TGTGCCAGTAGGGGCAGGGGGATTGAAACTGAAGCTTTCTTT.

The chain carries TRBV29-1 and TRBJ2-3; 8 bases agree with TRBD2. V was pared by 5 bases and J by 5 bases, with 3 bases of the junction left unmatched. The CDR3 covers 12 residues. The germline V gene has CDR1 SQVTM and CDR2 ANQGSEA. The CDR3 sequence: CSVSGGVDTQYF. For the CDR3, the DNA is TGCAGCGTTTCCGGGGGGGTAGATACGCAGTATTTT.